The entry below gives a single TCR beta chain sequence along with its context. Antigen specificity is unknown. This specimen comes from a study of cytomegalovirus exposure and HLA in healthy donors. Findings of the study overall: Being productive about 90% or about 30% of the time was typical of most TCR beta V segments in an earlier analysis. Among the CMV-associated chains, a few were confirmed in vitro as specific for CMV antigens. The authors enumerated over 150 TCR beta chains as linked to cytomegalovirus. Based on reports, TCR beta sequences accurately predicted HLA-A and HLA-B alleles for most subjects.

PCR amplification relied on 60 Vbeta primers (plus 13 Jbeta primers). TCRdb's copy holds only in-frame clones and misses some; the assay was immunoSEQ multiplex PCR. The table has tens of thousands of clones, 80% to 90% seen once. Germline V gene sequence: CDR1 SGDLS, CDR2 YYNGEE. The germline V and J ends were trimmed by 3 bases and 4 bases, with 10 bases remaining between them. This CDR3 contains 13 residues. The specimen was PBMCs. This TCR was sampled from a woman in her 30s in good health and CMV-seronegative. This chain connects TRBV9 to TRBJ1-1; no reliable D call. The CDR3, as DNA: TGTGCCAGCAGCGCGGCGACAACCACTGAAGCTTTCTTT. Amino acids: CASSAATTTEAFF.